This entry lists 23 T cell receptor beta chains sequenced from one sample in a study of blood T cells in healthy people across ages. A second about 6 to 12 cycle PCR used barcoded and J-beta primers. In TCRdb, the 5' RACE reads were re-called with MiXCR into one record per CDR3 protein. The table records about 2 million distinct CDR3 sequences, roughly 52% of them present only once. The sample taken for sequencing was blood. The source is a woman aged 40 to 50 in good health.

J is TRBJ2-5 and V is TRBV7-2; 7 bases map to TRBD1. Trimming took 8 bases from V and 9 from J; bases not matched to a gene: 18. CDR1 SGHTA and CDR2 FQGNSA come from the germline V gene. This CDR3 is built from 15 residues. The CDR3 loop is CASRRDRGQETAQYF. In nucleotides, the CDR3 is TGTGCCAGCCGAAGGGACAGAGGCCAAGAGACGGCCCAGTACTTC.

This chain uses TRBV24-1 with TRBJ2-7; D could derive from TRBD1 or TRBD2 (5 bases each). The J call is in doubt because the DNA end fits TRBJ2-4 better. This CDR3 has 13 amino acids. Germline CDR1 KGHDR, CDR2 SFDVKD. The CDR3 region has the DNA TGTGCCACCAGTAAGGGACCTATGGACATTCAGTACTTC. Its translation: CATSKGPMDIQYF.

The rearrangement links TRBV5-1 to TRBJ2-3, with D maybe TRBD1 (6 bases). V gave up 5 bases and J gave up 4 bases, with 17 bases separating them. Germline V gene lookup returns CDR1 SGHRS and CDR2 YFSETQ. This CDR3 has 15 amino acids. The CDR3 loop is CASSPLTGGSDTQYF. The CDR3 DNA reads TGCGCCAGCAGTCCCTTGACAGGAGGATCAGATACGCAGTATTTT.

The chain combines TRBV20-1 with TRBJ2-1, with TRBD1 identical over 9 bases. The J segment lost 2 bases and the V segment lost 2 bases, leaving 4 bases of the junction unmatched. Germline V gene lookup returns CDR1 DFQATT and CDR2 SNEGSKA (reference sequence). The CDR3 has 15 amino acids. The CDR3 DNA reads as TGCAGTGCTAGACCGCGACAGGGGGCCTACAATGAGCAGTTCTTC. Its translation: CSARPRQGAYNEQFF.

The chain recombines TRBV12-3 or TRBV12-4 with TRBJ2-5, with D perhaps TRBD1 or TRBD2 (5 bases each). Trimming took off 3 bases at V and 0 bases at J, with 14 bases between the two ends. The length of the CDR3 is 16 residues. The CDR3 loop is CASSFGHGADQETQYF. The CDR3 nucleotides are TGTGCCAGCAGTTTTGGCCACGGGGCAGACCAAGAGACCCAGTACTTC.

V gene TRBV6-5 combines with J gene TRBJ1-2; the D gene is possibly TRBD1 (5 bases). In germline, CDR1 is MNHEY, CDR2 SVGAGI. This CDR3 contains 14 residues. V was shortened by 0 bases and J by 5 bases, with 10 bases between the two germline ends. The CDR3 region has the DNA TGTGCCAGCAGTTACTCAGGGGCGAGATATGGCTACACCTTC. Protein product: CASSYSGARYGYTF.

The rearrangement joins TRBV28 to TRBJ2-1; D possibly corresponds to TRBD2 (5 bases). The ends were cut back, 2 bases at V and 5 bases at J, with 10 bases in the middle. CDR1 MDHEN and CDR2 SYDVKM come from the germline V gene. CDR3 length: 14 amino acids. The CDR3 region has the DNA TGTGCCAGCAGTTTACGGGAAGCTCACAATGAGCAGTTCTTC. Translated: CASSLREAHNEQFF.

V and J are TRBV12-3 or TRBV12-4 and TRBJ2-3, with unresolved D. V lost 2 bases to trimming and J lost 7 bases, with 13 bases between them. This CDR3 region has 14 residues. This chain's CDR3 is CASSLLGQTNTQYF. CDR3 bases: TGTGCCAGCAGTTTACTCGGGCAGACAAATACGCAGTATTTT.

This sequence joins TRBV10-3 and TRBJ2-1, with D maybe TRBD2 (6 bases). The CDR3 extends over 15 amino acids. In germline, CDR1 is ENHRY, CDR2 SYGVKD. Trimming stripped 5 bases from V and 10 bases from J, with 21 bases between. CDR3 sequence reads: CAISSFSGGEREQFF. CDR3 DNA sequence: TGTGCCATCAGTTCCTTCAGCGGAGGGGAACGGGAGCAGTTCTTC.

The chain has TRBV27 and TRBJ2-3, with 8 bases lining up with TRBD1. V shed 3 bases, J shed 2 bases, and the junction held 10 bases outside the gene matches. This CDR3 contains 17 residues. CDR1 and CDR2 (germline): MNHEY, SMNVEV (reference sequence). CDR3 region: CASSFILTGANTDTQYF. The DNA for the CDR3 is TGTGCCAGCAGTTTTATCCTGACAGGGGCCAACACAGATACGCAGTATTTT.

There are a few counts of this clonotype. The V and J genes are TRBV7-8 and TRBJ2-7, with 9 bases lining up with TRBD1. CDR3 length: 14 amino acids. Per germline, CDR1 SGHVS and CDR2 FQNEAQ. DNA for the CDR3: TGTGCGACTCGCACAGGGGGCTTGGTCTACGAGCAGTACTTC. Translation gives CATRTGGLVYEQYF.

CDR3 amino acids: CASSLEGGDYTF. The CDR3 nucleotides are TGTGCCAGCAGCTTAGAGGGAGGCGACTACACCTTC. V and J are TRBV7-8 and TRBJ1-2; D is undetermined. The ends were cut back, 1 base at V and 10 bases at J, with 10 bases in the middle. Germline V gives CDR1 SGHVS, CDR2 FQNEAQ. The CDR3 has 12 amino acids.

This clonotype was seen a few times. The chain recombines TRBV6-6 with TRBJ2-1, with 7 bases matching TRBD1. With V trimmed by 0 bases and J by 7 bases, 3 bases remained unmatched. This CDR3 is built from 14 residues. In germline, CDR1 is MNHNY, CDR2 SVGAGI (reference sequence). The CDR3 spells CASSYSRDRNEQFF. CDR3 bases: TGTGCCAGCAGTTACTCCCGGGACAGAAATGAGCAGTTCTTC.

The table lists this clonotype with a few counts. The V and J genes are TRBV6-5 and TRBJ2-5; weak D call: TRBD1 (6 bases). The tail of the sequence fits TRBJ2-7 better, so the J call may be wrong. The CDR3 consists of 13 residues. Germline V gene lookup returns CDR1 MNHEY and CDR2 SVGAGI. The CDR3 loop reads CASRSSGVREQYF. The CDR3 DNA reads as TGTGCCAGCAGGTCTTCAGGGGTTCGCGAGCAGTACTTC.

CDR3 region: CASSFGQSTDVQYF. The CDR3 DNA reads as TGTGCCAGCAGTTTTGGACAGAGCACAGATGTGCAGTATTTT. The gene calls are TRBV12-3 or TRBV12-4 and TRBJ2-3; D is possibly TRBD1 (6 bases). The ends were cut back, 3 bases at V and 11 bases at J, with 18 bases in the middle. The CDR3 runs to 14 residues.

This clonotype has only a few counts. The J gene is TRBJ2-1, the V gene TRBV11-2, with D uncertain. Trimming took 5 bases from V and 4 from J, leaving 9 bases between them. Germline V CDR1 and CDR2: SGHAT, FQNNGV. The CDR3 totals 13 residues. Here the CDR3 DNA reads TGTGCCAGCAGCCAGACCCAATACAATGAGCAGTTCTTC. As protein: CASSQTQYNEQFF.

The chain has TRBV7-2 and TRBJ2-5, with 10 bases that match TRBD1. The CDR3 sequence is 15 residues long. The V segment lost 5 bases and the J segment 4 bases; nucleotides outside the gene matches: 7. Germline CDR1 SGHTA, CDR2 FQGNSA. The CDR3 DNA reads as TGTGCCAGCAGCCCCGACAGGGGGCGATCAGAGACCCAGTACTTC. This sequence encodes CASSPDRGRSETQYF.

This clonotype was counted a single time. The chain is built from TRBV6-2 or TRBV6-3 and TRBJ1-5; no clear D. V lost 5 bases and J 7 bases, leaving 12 bases between the germline ends. Germline lookup yields CDR1 MNHEY and CDR2 SVGEGT. The CDR3 contains 13 residues. The DNA for the CDR3 is TGTGCCAGCAGTGACGAGAGCCTGCAGCCCCAGCATTTT. It is translated as CASSDESLQPQHF.

The J gene is TRBJ2-1, the V gene TRBV7-2; D may correspond to TRBD1 or TRBD2 (5 bases each). Germline CDR1 SGHTA, CDR2 FQGNSA. The CDR3 contains 18 residues. V lost 0 bases, J lost 3 bases, and 18 bases lay in between. The CDR3 spells CASSLALFNGAIYNEQFF. The CDR3 coding sequence is TGTGCCAGCAGCTTAGCCCTATTCAACGGGGCCATCTACAATGAGCAGTTCTTC.

The count of this clonotype is one. V gene TRBV28 combines with J gene TRBJ2-5; maybe TRBD2 (6 bases). This CDR3 contains 14 residues. Germline assignment: CDR1 MDHEN and CDR2 SYDVKM. Trimming pared 4 bases from V and 5 bases from J, leaving 14 bases between. CDR3 amino acids: CASSSGGKEETQYF. The CDR3 bases are TGTGCCAGCAGTTCTGGAGGGAAAGAGGAGACCCAGTACTTC.

This clonotype was picked up a small number of times. This chain links TRBV20-1 with TRBJ2-1; the D is unclear. The V gene's germline CDR1 is DFQATT and CDR2 SNEGSKA (reference sequence). The length of the CDR3 is 13 residues. This CDR3 is CSTTEDSYNEQFF. The CDR3 region has the DNA TGCAGCACCACCGAGGACTCCTACAATGAGCAGTTCTTC.

V gene TRBV28 combines with J gene TRBJ2-5; 10 positions match TRBD1. Germline CDR1 is MDHEN and CDR2 is SYDVKM. Trimming cost V 7 bases and J 3 bases; bases outside gene matches: 5. CDR3 length: 14 residues. CDR3 region: CASIPTGGEETQYF. The CDR3 DNA reads TGTGCCAGCATCCCGACAGGGGGCGAAGAGACCCAGTACTTC.

The chain couples TRBV12-3 or TRBV12-4 to TRBJ1-2; D possibly corresponds to TRBD1 (6 bases). V gave up 8 bases and J gave up 2 bases, with 21 bases separating them. The CDR3 spans 16 residues. CDR3 region: CASPSTGGSSNYGYTF. The CDR3 bases are TGTGCCAGCCCTTCGACGGGGGGCTCGTCGAACTATGGCTACACCTTC.